A selection of T cell receptor beta chains follows, all from one sample in a study of untreated major depressive disorder. Produced via immunoSEQ multiplex PCR; TCRdb's table is partial and in-frame only. The sample lists about 25,000 clones, about nine tenths occurring once. Sequencing input: CD4+ T cells from PBMCs. These receptors originate from a woman aged 25-40 years with major depressive disorder. The CDR3 runs from the conserved cysteine through the conserved F or W. The D gene is left open where the match is weak. The size of a clone is reported for some rows only, either as once, few or many, or as a class for expanded clones.

V,size,J,D,DNA,CDR3
TRBV28,-,TRBJ2-7,-,TGTGCCAGCAGTCCAACCTCGGGTGCCGGAGGGTACGAGCAGTACTTC,CASSPTSGAGGYEQYF
TRBV6-5,once,TRBJ2-3,-,TGTGCCAGCAGGTCCCCAGGGGCGGATACGCAGTATTTT,CASRSPGADTQYF
TRBV11-1,-,TRBJ2-2,TRBD2,TGTGCCAGCAGCTCGCCGCGGGGGGGCGGCACCGGGGAGCTGTTTTTT,CASSSPRGGGTGELFF
TRBV20-1,-,TRBJ1-2,-,TGCAGTGCTAGACGGGATGGCTACACCTTC,CSARRDGYTF
TRBV7-3,-,TRBJ1-5,-,TGTGCCAGCAGCCCCCTCGACAGCTTTAGCAATCAGCCCCAGCATTTT,CASSPLDSFSNQPQHF
TRBV5-1,-,TRBJ2-7,TRBD2,TGCGCCAGCAGCTTGGGACTAGCGGGAGAGGGCCACGAGCAGTACTTC,CASSLGLAGEGHEQYF
TRBV7-3,-,TRBJ2-1,TRBD1,TGTGCCAGCAGCCCTGGACAGGGCCTCTACAATGAGCAGTTCTTC,CASSPGQGLYNEQFF
TRBV9,-,TRBJ2-2,-,TGTGCCAGCAGAGCCGGGGCCATTACCGGGGAGCTGTTTTTT,CASRAGAITGELFF
TRBV6-6,-,TRBJ2-5,-,TGTGCCAGCAACTCCCGCATGGGGCTGGAAGAGACCCAGTACTTC,CASNSRMGLEETQYF
TRBV10-1,-,TRBJ2-1,-,TGCGCCAGCAGTGAGTGCGGGTACAATGAGCAGTTCTTC,CASSECGYNEQFF
TRBV28,-,TRBJ2-3,TRBD2,TGTGCCAGCAGTTTATCTGGGAGGGGCGCAGATACGCAGTATTTT,CASSLSGRGADTQYF
TRBV6-5,few,TRBJ2-1,-,TGTGCCAGCAGTAACTTGGGGAGGAACTACAATGAGCAGTTCTTC,CASSNLGRNYNEQFF
TRBV27,-,TRBJ1-1,-,TGTGCCAGCAGCTGGGGCGAGAAGACTGAAGCTTTCTTT,CASSWGEKTEAFF
TRBV15,once,TRBJ1-4,-,TGTGCCACCAGCAGAGAAAGGACATCGAACGAAAAACTGTTTTTT,CATSRERTSNEKLFF
TRBV4-3,once,TRBJ1-3,TRBD1,TGCGCCAGCAGCCAAGATCTCGTGACAGGGAGTAGTCCTGGAAACACCATATATTTT,CASSQDLVTGSSPGNTIYF
TRBV6-5,-,TRBJ2-7,TRBD2,TGTGCCAGCAGTTTCGCGGGAGGGGCGAACTACGAGCAGTACTTC,CASSFAGGANYEQYF
TRBV4-2,-,TRBJ2-7,-,TGTGCCAGCACGGTTTCGCGGGGAAACCTTTACGAGCAGTACTTC,CASTVSRGNLYEQYF